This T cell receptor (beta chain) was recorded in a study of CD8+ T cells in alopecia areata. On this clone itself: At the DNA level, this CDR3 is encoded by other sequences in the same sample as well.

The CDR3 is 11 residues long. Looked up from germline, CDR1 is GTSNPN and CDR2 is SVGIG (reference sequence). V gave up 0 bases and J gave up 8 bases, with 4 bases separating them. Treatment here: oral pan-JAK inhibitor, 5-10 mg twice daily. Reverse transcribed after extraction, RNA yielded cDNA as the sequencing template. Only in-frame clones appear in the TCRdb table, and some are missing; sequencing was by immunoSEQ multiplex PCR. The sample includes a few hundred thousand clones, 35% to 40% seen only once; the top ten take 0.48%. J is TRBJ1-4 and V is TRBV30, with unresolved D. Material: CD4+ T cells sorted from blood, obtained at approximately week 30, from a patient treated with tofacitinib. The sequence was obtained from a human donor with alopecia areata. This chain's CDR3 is CAWSVREKLFF. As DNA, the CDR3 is TGTGCCTGGAGTGTGAGGGAAAAACTGTTTTTT.